This T cell receptor (beta chain) originates from a study of T cell repertoires in cytomegalovirus infection. Study results and limitations: CMV-specific TCR beta clonotypes restricted by HLA-C were the ones dominating the ex vivo response.

Each CDR3 protein is one row after TCRdb ran MiXCR on the reads. The sample holds hundreds of thousands of distinct CDR3 sequences, around a sixth seen once. CDR3 length equals 14 residues. V lost 5 bases and J lost 5; bases outside the gene matches: 8. This clonotype showed up many times. Antigen: not known. V and J are TRBV12-3 or TRBV12-4 and TRBJ2-5; TRBD2 matches at 7 bases. Specimen: PBMCs. The receptor was derived from a human donor in good health (CMV status not recorded). Some clones in this sample may be carry-over from other donors' samples. The CDR3 coding sequence is TGTGCCAGCAGTGCCGCCGGGGGGTCGGAGACCCAGTACTTC. Translating it yields CASSAAGGSETQYF.